The present entry profiles one TCR beta chain with its context. This record belongs to a study of cytomegalovirus exposure and HLA in healthy donors. Amplification used 60 Vbeta primers and 13 Jbeta primers. Some clones are missing from TCRdb's copy, which holds only in-frame ones; the method was immunoSEQ multiplex PCR. Here the sample table reports 50,000 or so clones. The material sequenced was PBMCs. The TCR comes from a man in his forties or fifties in good health and CMV-seropositive.

The CDR3 nucleotides are TGTGCCAGCTCGGGCGGGACAGGCCCCTCCTACGAGCAGTACTTC. Residues: CASSGGTGPSYEQYF. The chain couples TRBV18 to TRBJ2-7, with 8 bases identical to TRBD1. With V trimmed by 6 bases and J by 0 bases, 7 bases remained unmatched. The CDR3 has 15 residues. Germline V gene sequence: CDR1 KGHSH, CDR2 LQKENI.